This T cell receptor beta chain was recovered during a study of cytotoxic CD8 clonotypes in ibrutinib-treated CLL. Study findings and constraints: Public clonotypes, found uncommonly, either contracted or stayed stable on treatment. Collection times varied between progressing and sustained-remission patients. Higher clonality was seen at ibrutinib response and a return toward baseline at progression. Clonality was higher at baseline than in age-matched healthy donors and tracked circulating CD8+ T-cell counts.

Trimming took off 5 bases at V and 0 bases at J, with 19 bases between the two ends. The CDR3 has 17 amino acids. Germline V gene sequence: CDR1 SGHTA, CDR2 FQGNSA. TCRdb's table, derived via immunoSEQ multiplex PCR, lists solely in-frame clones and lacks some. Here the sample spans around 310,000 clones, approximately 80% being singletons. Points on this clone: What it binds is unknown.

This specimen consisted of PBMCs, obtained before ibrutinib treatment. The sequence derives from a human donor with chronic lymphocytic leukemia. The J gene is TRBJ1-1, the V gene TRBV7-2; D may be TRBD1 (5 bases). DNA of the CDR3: TGTGCCAGCAGCGAGCCAATCCTCGACAGAATGAACACTGAAGCTTTCTTT. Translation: CASSEPILDRMNTEAFF.